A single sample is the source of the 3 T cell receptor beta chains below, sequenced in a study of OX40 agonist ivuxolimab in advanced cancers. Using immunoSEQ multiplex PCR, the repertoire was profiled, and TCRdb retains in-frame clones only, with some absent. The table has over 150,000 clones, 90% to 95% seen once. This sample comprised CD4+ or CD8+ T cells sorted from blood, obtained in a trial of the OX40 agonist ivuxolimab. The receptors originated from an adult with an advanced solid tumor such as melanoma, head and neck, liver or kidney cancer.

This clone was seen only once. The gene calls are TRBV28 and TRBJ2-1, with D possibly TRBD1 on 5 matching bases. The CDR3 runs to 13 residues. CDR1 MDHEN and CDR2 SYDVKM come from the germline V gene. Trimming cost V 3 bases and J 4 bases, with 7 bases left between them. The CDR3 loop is CASSFDRYNEQFF. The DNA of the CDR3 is TGTGCCAGCAGTTTTGACAGATACAATGAGCAGTTCTTC.

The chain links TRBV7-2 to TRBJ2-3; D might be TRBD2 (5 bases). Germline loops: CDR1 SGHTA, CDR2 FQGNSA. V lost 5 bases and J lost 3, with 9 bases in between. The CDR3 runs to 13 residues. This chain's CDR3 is CASSTTRTDTQYF. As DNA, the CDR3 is TGTGCCAGCAGCACAACTAGAACAGATACGCAGTATTTT.

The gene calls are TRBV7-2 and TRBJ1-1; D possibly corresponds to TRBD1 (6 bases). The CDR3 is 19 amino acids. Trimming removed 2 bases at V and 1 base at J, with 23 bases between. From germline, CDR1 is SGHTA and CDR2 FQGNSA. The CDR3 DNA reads TGTGCCAGCAGCTTATGGTTCAGGGAGGGGGGAGGCCAGAACACTGAAGCTTTCTTT. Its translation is CASSLWFREGGGQNTEAFF. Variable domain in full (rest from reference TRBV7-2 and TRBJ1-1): GAGVSQSPSNKVTEKGKDVELRCDPISGHTALYWYRQSLGQGLEFLIYFQGNSAPDKSGLPSDRFSAERTGGSVSTLTIQRTQQEDSAVYLCASSLWFREGGGQNTEAFFGQGTRLTVV.